This is a list of T cell receptor beta chains from one sample in a study of blood T cell repertoires in COVID-19. The protocol was immunoSEQ multiplex PCR, while the TCRdb copy is restricted to in-frame clones and leaves out a portion. This sample has just under 80,000 clones; roughly 85% occur once, and the top ten carry nearly 45%. The sequencing sample was made of peripheral blood. The source is a human donor in a cohort sampled during active COVID-19. The CDR3 runs from the conserved cysteine through the conserved F or W. For some rows the clone size is stated as once, few or many, or as a class when expanded; others skip it.

clone_size v_call cdr3_length cdr3_aa
once TRBV5-1 11 CASKAEYEQYF
once TRBV7-2 15 CASTWGTGEGDELFF
once TRBV9 16 CASSVGGSPGAYEQYF
. TRBV5-5 16 CASSRGGGVSYNEQFF
. TRBV11-2 15 CASSAISGGAGEQYF
. TRBV19 16 CASSSDRLTGANVLTF
once TRBV5-4 17 CASSLKSGGTSTDTQYF
. TRBV6-2/TRBV6-3 15 CASSDPGTGSSEAFF
. TRBV11-1 16 CASSPLDRVATGELFF
. TRBV4-1 15 CASSQDSQGARGYTF
. TRBV6-1 15 CASRYRDNAPDTQYF
. TRBV5-1 16 CASRRNTGSGADTQYF
. TRBV7-2 17 CASSLGSSVLAKNIQYF
. TRBV7-2 15 CASSPRLAGRETQYF
. TRBV19 18 CASSISTSGGLLQETQYF
. TRBV11-3 11 CASSTGILAFF
. TRBV11-2 15 CASSRGTSGIHEQYF
once TRBV6-4 10 CASRGHGYTF
. TRBV5-8 14 CASSSGLAGATQYF
. TRBV4-2 12 CASGSDSNEQFF
. TRBV5-6 13 CASSLTGVETQYF
. TRBV5-1 15 CASSLRTDSNEKLFF
. TRBV4-3 16 CASSQDLGSSGSPLHF
. TRBV30 12 CAWKEVEETQYF
once TRBV11-2 15 CASRVGRAEFYGYTF
. TRBV5-4 14 CASSLDSVKNIQYF
. TRBV29-1 15 CSIQGDSYTYNEQFF
. TRBV30 15 CAWGSGGAIRETQYF
. TRBV20-1 11 CSAIDSDTQYF
. TRBV11-2 14 CASSRDRAGYGYTF
. TRBV2 14 CASKEQTANYGYTF
. TRBV10-3 13 CAISPRGGTEAFF
. TRBV7-2 13 CASSPDRDLGYTF